This TCR beta chain is from a study of blood T cell repertoires in COVID-19 (dated by TCRdb to 2018 to 2021). Looking at the study overall: Samples from collaborators originated in the United States, Italy and Spain and spanned both the acute and convalescent phases of COVID-19. Where HLA class I and class II types were available, the types were taken from metadata supplied by the sample provider, not from assay-based typing. Subjects who had been exposed to COVID-19, were actively infected with it, or had recovered from it provided the deeply sampled blood TCRbeta repertoires that made up the dataset. The material from the prospective study consisted of cDNA or gDNA derived from T cells, B-cell-depleted T cells, or PBMCs. The repertoires were released in a freely available public database intended as a resource for research on the immune response to SARS-CoV-2. Samples were obtained from the ongoing ImmuneRACE study (first 160 participants) and from 1,200 or so subjects provided by 6 global collaborators. Nearly every sample came with metadata listing a de-identified subject ID, COVID-19 status, age in years and sex. Overall results and qualifications from the work: How much clinical and demographic metadata was included differed by source and by participant, and the metadata was provided uncurated.

Per the germline V gene, SNHLY is the CDR1 and FYNNEI is the CDR2. V sheds 1 base and J sheds 1 base, leaving 4 bases between their ends. The CDR3, from cysteine to phenylalanine, totals 13 residues. Here the CDR3 DNA is all that survives: 39 bases in frame from base 1. The collaborating institutions used their own protocols to collect whole blood in K2EDTA tubes. Collaborator samples were shipped for TCRbeta analysis as frozen whole blood, isolated PBMCs, or DNA extracted from either sample type. The immunoSEQ Assay, a bias-controlled multiplex PCR, was used to amplify TCRbeta CDR3 regions from genomic DNA. In the paper's pipeline: Nucleated cell counts per sample were estimated from amplification of reference gene primers within the assay. To quantify the absolute abundance of each unique TCRbeta CDR3 rearrangement, sequence reads were collapsed and filtered. For each sample, productive Simpson clonality was calculated as the square root of Simpson's diversity index across productive rearrangements. The table comes from immuneACCESS by way of TCRdb, which keeps in-frame sequences with V and J called. Part of the clones is missing from these tables; in studies checked, under half for an unresolved V gene and the rest for unknown reasons. That table supplies the V and J calls and clone size; D and trimming were determined from the DNA. The sample has about 160,000 clones on record, approximately 80% of them singletons. 8% to 9.5% of the sample is in the top ten clones.

This clone has just one count. It lacks a known antigen. No base quality values were provided; no much bigger clone lies one nucleotide off. The TCR sequence derives from a woman older than 75 with active or convalescent COVID-19. This receptor chain uses TRBV2 and TRBJ2-5; the D gene assignment is ambiguous. The sequenced sample consisted of peripheral blood. The CDR3 corresponds to CASSEGLQETQYF. The DNA sequence follows: TGTGCCAGCAGTGAAGGTCTCCAAGAGACCCAGTACTTC. Joined to the reference TRBV2 and TRBJ2-5 proteins, this CDR3 gives the full variable domain: EPEVTQTPSHQVTQMGQEVILRCVPISNHLYFYWYRQILGQKVEFLVSFYNNEISEKSEIFDDQFSVERPDGSNFTLKIRSTKLEDSAMYFCASSEGLQETQYFGPGTRLLVL.